The rows below give T cell receptor beta chains drawn from one sample of a study of regulatory T cells in long-lasting Graves disease. Each CDR3 protein gets one entry after TCRdb re-called the multiplex PCR reads with MiXCR. The sample yields about 470,000 distinct CDR3 sequences, around 21% seen once. Material: peripheral blood mononuclear cells (PBMCs), obtained when the disease was refractory, from a patient treated with antithyroid drugs. These receptors were taken from a female donor with Graves disease. Each CDR3 is given with its conserved first and last residue. The D gene is left open where the match is weak. For some rows the clone size is stated as once, few or many, or as a class when expanded; others skip it.

D: .; J: .; size: .; V: TRBV12-3/TRBV12-4; CDR3: CASRDKKYNEQFF
D: .; J: TRBJ2-7; size: many; V: TRBV6-1; CDR3: CASSTGSLYEQYF
D: .; J: TRBJ1-4; size: few; V: TRBV29-1; CDR3: CSVDFGSGLFF
D: .; J: TRBJ2-3; size: .; V: TRBV4-1; CDR3: CASSQVLVTDTQYF
D: TRBD1; J: TRBJ2-7; size: few; V: TRBV4-2; CDR3: CASSQDRQGASYEQYF
D: .; J: TRBJ1-2; size: many; V: TRBV6-5; CDR3: CASSYNPEGVNYGYTF
D: .; J: TRBJ2-7; size: .; V: TRBV20-1; CDR3: CSADLLSGGLRYF
D: .; J: TRBJ1-1; size: .; V: TRBV18; CDR3: CASSPVGGRVNTEAFF
D: .; J: TRBJ1-2; size: many; V: TRBV28; CDR3: CASSFSGLYYGYTF
D: .; J: TRBJ1-4; size: many; V: TRBV6-6; CDR3: CASSYSEEATNEKLFF
D: .; J: TRBJ2-1; size: .; V: TRBV7-2; CDR3: CASSSTYYNEQFF
D: .; J: TRBJ2-7; size: .; V: TRBV5-1; CDR3: CASSLDGPRDEQYF
D: .; J: TRBJ2-5; size: many; V: TRBV29-1; CDR3: CSVEIQQETQYF
D: TRBD2; J: TRBJ2-7; size: many; V: TRBV29-1; CDR3: CSVEAEREDSYEQYF
D: TRBD1; J: TRBJ1-2; size: many; V: TRBV6-5; CDR3: CASSYSAQGARYGYTF
D: .; J: TRBJ2-1; size: .; V: TRBV5-4; CDR3: CASSLVGPYNEQFF
D: .; J: TRBJ2-2; size: .; V: TRBV5-1; CDR3: CASSPSGAGELFF
D: TRBD1; J: TRBJ1-6; size: few; V: TRBV28; CDR3: CASTPGQDYSPLHF
D: TRBD1; J: TRBJ1-2; size: .; V: TRBV5-1; CDR3: CASSWTTGEAYGYTF
D: .; J: TRBJ1-3; size: .; V: TRBV11-1; CDR3: CASSQEMGESGNTIYF
D: TRBD1; J: TRBJ2-3; size: .; V: TRBV28; CDR3: CASSLRTGGNTQYF
D: .; J: TRBJ2-7; size: many; V: TRBV28; CDR3: CASSFFRGTFYEQYF
D: .; J: TRBJ1-1; size: .; V: TRBV29-1; CDR3: CSVEDAMNTEAFF
D: .; J: TRBJ1-1; size: many; V: TRBV28; CDR3: CASSRPGRSNTEAFF
D: .; J: TRBJ2-7; size: many; V: TRBV27; CDR3: CASSFLDSAHEQYF
D: .; J: TRBJ2-7; size: few; V: TRBV7-2; CDR3: CASSLDLLTYEQYF
D: TRBD1; J: TRBJ1-2; size: many; V: TRBV28; CDR3: CASSRGGQGQSYGYTF
D: .; J: TRBJ1-5; size: .; V: TRBV6-5; CDR3: CASSYSIPRPRNNQPQHF
D: TRBD2; J: TRBJ2-7; size: many; V: TRBV7-9; CDR3: CASSLGRVPSGVYEQYF
D: .; J: TRBJ2-6; size: many; V: TRBV28; CDR3: CASSLLTSASGANVLTF
D: .; J: TRBJ2-4; size: .; V: TRBV15; CDR3: CATSGGKGGAAKNIQYF
D: TRBD1; J: TRBJ2-7; size: many; V: TRBV29-1; CDR3: CSVSRTGTYEQYF
D: .; J: TRBJ2-7; size: few; V: TRBV19; CDR3: CASSIEGLGSEQYF
D: .; J: TRBJ2-7; size: many; V: TRBV7-9; CDR3: CASSLAAAPDEQYF
D: TRBD2; J: TRBJ2-5; size: few; V: TRBV5-1; CDR3: CASSLAGRGARSETQYF
D: TRBD1; J: TRBJ2-7; size: few; V: TRBV18; CDR3: CASSPVRGLNEQYF
D: .; J: TRBJ1-6; size: many; V: TRBV12-3/TRBV12-4; CDR3: CASSSSGDNSPLHF
D: .; J: TRBJ2-1; size: few; V: TRBV2; CDR3: CASSDVRVNNEQFF
D: .; J: TRBJ2-7; size: .; V: TRBV19; CDR3: CASSRGTDPRVSYEQYF
D: .; J: TRBJ2-2; size: many; V: TRBV28; CDR3: CATLGGLTGELFF
D: TRBD2; J: TRBJ2-7; size: many; V: TRBV11-2; CDR3: CASSLASSGSYEQYF
D: .; J: TRBJ2-7; size: many; V: TRBV6-1; CDR3: CASRAPHSYEQYF
D: TRBD1; J: TRBJ2-7; size: .; V: TRBV3-1; CDR3: CASSPRGRGQYEQYF
D: .; J: TRBJ2-2; size: .; V: TRBV27; CDR3: CASSYTANTGELFF
D: .; J: TRBJ2-6; size: many; V: TRBV7-9; CDR3: CATRFFGSGANVLTF
D: .; J: TRBJ2-2; size: many; V: TRBV5-1; CDR3: CASSWDGGTITGELFF
D: TRBD1; J: TRBJ1-2; size: few; V: TRBV25-1; CDR3: CASSEWGTGGLGGYTF
D: .; J: TRBJ1-1; size: .; V: TRBV27; CDR3: CASKHYGGRGTEAFF
D: .; J: TRBJ1-4; size: .; V: TRBV3-1; CDR3: CASSQDPRGGEKLFF
D: .; J: TRBJ1-2; size: many; V: TRBV6-1; CDR3: CASRPEGQAYGYTF
D: TRBD1; J: TRBJ1-5; size: many; V: TRBV28; CDR3: CATITRTGLNSNQPQHF
D: .; J: TRBJ1-1; size: many; V: TRBV11-2; CDR3: CASSQGTSFRRRDTEAFF
D: .; J: TRBJ2-5; size: .; V: TRBV12-3/TRBV12-4; CDR3: CASSDLGLPETQYF
D: .; J: TRBJ2-3; size: few; V: TRBV7-9; CDR3: CASSPPQTDTQYF
D: .; J: TRBJ2-2; size: .; V: TRBV28; CDR3: CASSLVGGPNTGELLF
D: .; J: TRBJ2-1; size: few; V: TRBV6-9; CDR3: CASSYGETDNEQFF
D: .; J: TRBJ2-7; size: few; V: TRBV4-3; CDR3: CASSQDLGPNEQYF
D: .; J: TRBJ2-7; size: once; V: TRBV3-1; CDR3: CASSRAGFSYEQYF
D: .; J: TRBJ2-3; size: .; V: TRBV5-1; CDR3: CASSWSTDTQYF
D: .; J: TRBJ2-7; size: .; V: TRBV28; CDR3: CASRTRDKVFYEQYF